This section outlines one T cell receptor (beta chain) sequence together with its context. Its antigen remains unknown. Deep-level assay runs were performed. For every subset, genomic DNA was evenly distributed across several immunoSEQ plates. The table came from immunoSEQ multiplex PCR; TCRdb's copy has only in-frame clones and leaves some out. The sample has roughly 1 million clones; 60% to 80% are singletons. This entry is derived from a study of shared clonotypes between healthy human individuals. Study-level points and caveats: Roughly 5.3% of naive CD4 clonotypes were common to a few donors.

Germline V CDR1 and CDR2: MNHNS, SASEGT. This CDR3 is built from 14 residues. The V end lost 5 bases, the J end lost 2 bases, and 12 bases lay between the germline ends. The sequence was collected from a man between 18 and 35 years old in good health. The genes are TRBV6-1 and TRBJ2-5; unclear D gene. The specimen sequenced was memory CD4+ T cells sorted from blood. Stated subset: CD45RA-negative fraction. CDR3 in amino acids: CASSRAGSQETQYF. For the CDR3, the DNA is TGTGCCAGCAGTCGGGCAGGTTCACAAGAGACCCAGTACTTC.